This T cell receptor (beta chain) was identified in a study of B cell selection in AIRE deficiency. General study findings and limits: Of 3657 shared Treg TCRbeta sequences, 31.6% were healthy-donor-only and around 8.6% patient-only. Roughly 28% of healthy-donor shared Treg TCRbeta sequences appeared in patient Tconv cells. CDR3s were shorter in shared Treg sequences, reflecting few non-templated nucleotide insertions.

Note on this clone: The antigen remains undetermined.

Regulatory T cells were sorted as CD4+CD25hiCD127low/negative. In the authors' methods: About 5.8x10^4 patient and just over 95,000 healthy donor TCRbeta sequences came from Tregs. The repertoire was sequenced with immunoSEQ multiplex PCR; TCRdb's copy has only in-frame clones and lacks some. That table supplies the V and J calls and clone size; D and trimming were determined from the DNA. The table records some 21,000 clones, approximately 94% of them present only once. J was trimmed by 6 bases and V by 3 bases; bases with no gene match: 7. The CDR3 has 14 amino acids. The germline V gene has CDR1 SGHAT and CDR2 FQNNGV.

Sequencing input: Tregs sorted from PBMCs. The TCR was taken from a human donor with AIRE deficiency. The chain joins TRBV11-2 to TRBJ2-7, with 8 bases that match TRBD1. The CDR3 loop reads CASSFGTGNGEQYF. The CDR3 DNA follows: TGTGCCAGCAGCTTCGGGACAGGTAATGGCGAGCAGTACTTC. Using reference TRBV11-2 and TRBJ2-7 for the parts outside the CDR3, the full variable domain is EAGVAQSPRYKIIEKRQSVAFWCNPISGHATLYWYQQILGQGPKLLIQFQNNGVVDDSQLPKDRFSAERLKGVDSTLKIQPAKLEDSAVYLCASSFGTGNGEQYFGPGTRLTVT.